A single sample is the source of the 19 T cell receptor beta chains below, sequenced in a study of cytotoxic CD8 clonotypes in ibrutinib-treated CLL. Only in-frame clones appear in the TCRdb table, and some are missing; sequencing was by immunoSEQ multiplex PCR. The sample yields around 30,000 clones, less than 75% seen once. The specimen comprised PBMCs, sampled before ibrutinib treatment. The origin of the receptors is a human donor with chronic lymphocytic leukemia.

CDR3 nucleotide sequence: TGCGCCAGCAGCTCACCCCGGACTTGGGGCAATGAGCAGTTCTTC. Its translation is CASSSPRTWGNEQFF. The rearrangement links TRBV5-1 to TRBJ2-1; TRBD2 might be the D (5 bases). Between the trimmed V and J ends, which lost 3 bases and 6 bases, there was a span of 16 bases. CDR3 length equals 15 residues. The germline CDR1 and CDR2 sequences are SGHRS and YFSETQ.

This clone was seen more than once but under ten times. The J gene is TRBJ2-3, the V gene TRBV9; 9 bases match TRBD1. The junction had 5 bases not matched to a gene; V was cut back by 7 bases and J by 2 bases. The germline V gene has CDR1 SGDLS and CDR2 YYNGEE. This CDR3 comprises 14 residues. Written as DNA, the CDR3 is TGTGCCAGCGGACAGGGGCCGAACACAGATACGCAGTATTTT. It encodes CASGQGPNTDTQYF.

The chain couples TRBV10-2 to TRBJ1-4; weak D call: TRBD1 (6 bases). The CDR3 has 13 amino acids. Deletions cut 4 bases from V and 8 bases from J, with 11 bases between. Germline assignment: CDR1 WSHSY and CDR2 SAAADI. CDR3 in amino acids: CASSVGGGEKLFF. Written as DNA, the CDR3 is TGCGCCAGCAGTGTAGGGGGGGGCGAAAAACTGTTTTTT.

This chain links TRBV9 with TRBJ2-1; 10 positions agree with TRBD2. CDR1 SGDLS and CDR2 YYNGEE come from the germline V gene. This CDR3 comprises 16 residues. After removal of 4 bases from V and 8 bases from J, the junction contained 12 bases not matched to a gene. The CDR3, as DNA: TGTGCCAGCAGCCCCAGCGGGAGGGCCGAGTTCGATGAGCAGTTCTTC. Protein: CASSPSGRAEFDEQFF.

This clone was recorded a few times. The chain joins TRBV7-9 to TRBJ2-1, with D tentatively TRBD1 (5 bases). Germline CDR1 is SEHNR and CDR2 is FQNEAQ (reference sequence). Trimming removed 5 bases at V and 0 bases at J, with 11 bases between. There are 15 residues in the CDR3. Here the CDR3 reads CASSPTESSYNEQFF. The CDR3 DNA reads TGTGCCAGCAGCCCGACAGAGTCCTCCTACAATGAGCAGTTCTTC.

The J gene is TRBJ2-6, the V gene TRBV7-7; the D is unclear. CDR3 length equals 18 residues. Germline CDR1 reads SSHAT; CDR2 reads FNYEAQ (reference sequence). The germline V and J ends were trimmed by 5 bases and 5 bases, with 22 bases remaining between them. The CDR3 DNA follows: TGTGCCAGCAGCCGCCAAATAGTGCCACAAAGTCGGGCCAACGTCCTGACTTTC. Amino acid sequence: CASSRQIVPQSRANVLTF.

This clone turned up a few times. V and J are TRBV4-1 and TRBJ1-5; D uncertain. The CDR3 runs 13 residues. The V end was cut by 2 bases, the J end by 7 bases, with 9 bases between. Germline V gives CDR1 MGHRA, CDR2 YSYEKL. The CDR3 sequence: CASSQQVEQPQHF. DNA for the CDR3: TGCGCCAGCAGCCAACAAGTTGAACAGCCCCAGCATTTT.

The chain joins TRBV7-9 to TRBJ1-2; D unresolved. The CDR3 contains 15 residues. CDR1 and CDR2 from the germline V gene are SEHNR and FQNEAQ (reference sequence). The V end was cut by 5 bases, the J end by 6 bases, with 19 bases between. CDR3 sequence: CASSPTLLGRNGYTF. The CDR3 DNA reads TGTGCCAGCAGCCCAACCCTATTGGGGAGGAATGGCTACACCTTC.

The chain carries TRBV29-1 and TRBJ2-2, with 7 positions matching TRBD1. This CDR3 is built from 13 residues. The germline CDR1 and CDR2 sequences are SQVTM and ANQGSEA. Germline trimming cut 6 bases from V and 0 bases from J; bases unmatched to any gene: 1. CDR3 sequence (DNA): TGCAGCGTGACAGGGCCGAACACCGGGGAGCTGTTTTTT. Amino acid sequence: CSVTGPNTGELFF.

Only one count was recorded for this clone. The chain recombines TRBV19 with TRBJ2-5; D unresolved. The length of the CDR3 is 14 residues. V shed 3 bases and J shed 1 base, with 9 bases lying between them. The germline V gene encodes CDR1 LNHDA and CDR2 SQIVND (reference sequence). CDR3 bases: TGTGCCAGTAGTATCGGTCAAATCCAAGAGACCCAGTACTTC. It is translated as CASSIGQIQETQYF.

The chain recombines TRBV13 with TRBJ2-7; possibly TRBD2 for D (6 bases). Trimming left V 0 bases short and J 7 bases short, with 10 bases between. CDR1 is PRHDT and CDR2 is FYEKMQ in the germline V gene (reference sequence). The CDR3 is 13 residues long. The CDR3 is CASSLGGTAEQYF. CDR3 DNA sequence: TGTGCCAGCAGCTTAGGAGGGACTGCGGAGCAGTACTTC.

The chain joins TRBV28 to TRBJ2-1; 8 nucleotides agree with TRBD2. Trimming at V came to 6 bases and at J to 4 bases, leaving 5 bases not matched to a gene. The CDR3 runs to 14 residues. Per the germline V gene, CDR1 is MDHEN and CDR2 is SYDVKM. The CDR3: CASRRAGGYNEQFF. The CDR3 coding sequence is TGTGCCAGCAGGCGCGCGGGAGGTTACAATGAGCAGTTCTTC.

CDR3 coding DNA: TGCAGCGTTGAAGACGAAAGGCCCTACGAGCAGTACTTC. Its translation: CSVEDERPYEQYF. This chain connects TRBV29-1 to TRBJ2-7; D gene uncertain. The CDR3 is made up of 13 amino acids. The V and J ends lost 0 bases and 2 bases respectively, with 8 bases between them. CDR1 is SQVTM, CDR2 ANQGSEA, per germline.

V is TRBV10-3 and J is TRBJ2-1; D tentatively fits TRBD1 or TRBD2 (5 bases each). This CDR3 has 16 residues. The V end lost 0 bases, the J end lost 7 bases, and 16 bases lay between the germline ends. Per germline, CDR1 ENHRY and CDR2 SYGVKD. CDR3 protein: CAISESGTKLWNEQFF. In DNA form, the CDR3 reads TGTGCCATCAGTGAGTCCGGGACCAAACTATGGAATGAGCAGTTCTTC.

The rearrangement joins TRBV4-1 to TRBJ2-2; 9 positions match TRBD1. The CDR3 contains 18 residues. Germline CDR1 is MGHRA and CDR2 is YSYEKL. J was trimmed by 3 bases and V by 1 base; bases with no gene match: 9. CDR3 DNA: TGCGCCAGCAGCCAAGCCCCCGGGACAGGGCTCTACACCGGGGAGCTGTTTTTT. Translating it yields CASSQAPGTGLYTGELFF.

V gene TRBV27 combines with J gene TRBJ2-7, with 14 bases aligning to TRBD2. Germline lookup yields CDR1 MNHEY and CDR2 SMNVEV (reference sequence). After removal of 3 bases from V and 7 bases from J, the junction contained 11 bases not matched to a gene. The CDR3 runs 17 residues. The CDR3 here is CASSLSGLAGGRGEQYF. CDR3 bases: TGTGCCAGCAGTTTGAGTGGACTAGCGGGAGGTAGAGGGGAGCAGTACTTC.

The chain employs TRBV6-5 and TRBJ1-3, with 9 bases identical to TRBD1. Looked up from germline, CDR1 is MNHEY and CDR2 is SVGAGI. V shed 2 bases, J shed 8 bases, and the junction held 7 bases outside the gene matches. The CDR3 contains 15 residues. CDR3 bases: TGTGCCAGCAGTTACGGGACAGGGCATTTGGACACCATATATTTT. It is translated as CASSYGTGHLDTIYF.

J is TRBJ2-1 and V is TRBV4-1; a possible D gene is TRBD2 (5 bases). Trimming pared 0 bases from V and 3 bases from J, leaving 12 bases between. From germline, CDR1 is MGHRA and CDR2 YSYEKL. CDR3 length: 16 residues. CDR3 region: CASSQDWWERYNEQFF. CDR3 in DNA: TGCGCCAGCAGCCAAGATTGGTGGGAGCGCTACAATGAGCAGTTCTTC.

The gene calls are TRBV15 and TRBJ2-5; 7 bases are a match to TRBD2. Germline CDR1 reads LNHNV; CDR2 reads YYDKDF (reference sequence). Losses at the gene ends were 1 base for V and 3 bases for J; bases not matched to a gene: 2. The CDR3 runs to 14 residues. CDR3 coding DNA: TGTGCCACCAGCAGAGTGGGAGGGGAAGAGACCCAGTACTTC. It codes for CATSRVGGEETQYF.